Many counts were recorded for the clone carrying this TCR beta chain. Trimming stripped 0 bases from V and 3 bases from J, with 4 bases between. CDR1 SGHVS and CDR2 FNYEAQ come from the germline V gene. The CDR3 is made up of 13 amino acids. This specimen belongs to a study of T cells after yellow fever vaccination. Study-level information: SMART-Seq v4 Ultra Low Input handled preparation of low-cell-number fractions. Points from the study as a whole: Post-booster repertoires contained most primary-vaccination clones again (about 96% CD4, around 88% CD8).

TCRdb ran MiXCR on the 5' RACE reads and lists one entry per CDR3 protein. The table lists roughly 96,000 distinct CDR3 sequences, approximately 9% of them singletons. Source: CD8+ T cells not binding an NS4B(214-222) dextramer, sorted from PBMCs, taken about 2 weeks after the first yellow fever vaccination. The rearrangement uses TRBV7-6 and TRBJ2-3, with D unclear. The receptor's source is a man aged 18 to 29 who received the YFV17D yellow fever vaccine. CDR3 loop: CASSLAPTDTQYF. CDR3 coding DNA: TGTGCCAGCAGCTTAGCACCTACAGATACGCAGTATTTT.